The entry below describes one T cell receptor (beta chain). Its target is not known. CDR1 is LNHNV, CDR2 YYDKDF, per germline (reference sequence). The V end lost 2 bases, the J end lost 4 bases, and 3 bases lay between the germline ends. The CDR3 has 11 amino acids. The data derive from a study of cytomegalovirus exposure and HLA in healthy donors. Whole-study findings and limits: Highly shared sequence variants in one cluster were likely a sequencing artifact.

The PCR employed 60 Vbeta primers together with 13 Jbeta primers. Original processing notes: Later work found approximately 87 million unique TCR beta chains, with approximately 12 million shared. Only in-frame clones appear in the TCRdb table, and some are missing; sequencing was by immunoSEQ multiplex PCR. The DNA was the basis for D and trimming; V, J and clone size are from that table. The sample has about 130,000 clones, over 70% seen once. V usage is TRBV15 and J usage is TRBJ2-7; D is undetermined. Sample: PBMCs. The sequence was obtained from a man in his late teens or twenties in good health and CMV-seropositive. CDR3 sequence (DNA): TGTGCCACCAGCAGACTTTACGAGCAGTACTTC. Protein: CATSRLYEQYF. Combining the CDR3 with reference TRBV15 and TRBJ2-7 gives the whole variable domain DAMVIQNPRYQVTQFGKPVTLSCSQTLNHNVMYWYQQKSSQAPKLLFHYYDKDFNNEADTPDNFQSRRPNTSFCFLDIRSPGLGDTAMYLCATSRLYEQYFGPGTRLTVT.